Shown below are 13 T cell receptor beta chains from a single sample sequenced in a study of shared clonotypes between healthy human individuals. This table comes from immunoSEQ multiplex PCR, and its TCRdb copy is limited to in-frame clones, with some not included. Of more than 500,000 clones listed, 85% to 95% are singletons. Naive CD8 cells lacked CD45RO, underwent positive selection for CCR7 and left out terminally differentiated effector memory CD45RA+ cells. Sequenced sample: naive CD8+ T cells sorted from blood. The receptors come from a woman in her twenties or thirties in good health.

V and J are TRBV11-2 and TRBJ1-3; 7 nucleotides align to TRBD1. Trimming removed 2 bases from V and 0 bases from J; junction bases left unmatched: 4. Germline CDR1 is SGHAT and CDR2 is FQNNGV. This CDR3 comprises 16 residues. CDR3 sequence reads: CASSLPRQGSGNTIYF. The CDR3 bases are TGTGCCAGCAGCTTACCGAGACAGGGCTCTGGAAACACCATATATTTT. The whole variable domain, remainder taken from reference TRBV11-2 and TRBJ1-3, is EAGVAQSPRYKIIEKRQSVAFWCNPISGHATLYWYQQILGQGPKLLIQFQNNGVVDDSQLPKDRFSAERLKGVDSTLKIQPAKLEDSAVYLCASSLPRQGSGNTIYFGEGSWLTVV.

This rearrangement joins TRBV10-3 to TRBJ2-2; D gene uncertain. V was clipped by 4 bases and J by 4 bases, with 13 bases between them. This CDR3 contains 15 residues. Germline values: CDR1 ENHRY, CDR2 SYGVKD. Written as DNA, the CDR3 is TGTGCCATCAGTGCTGGACCGACGGGCACCGGGGAGCTGTTTTTT. As protein: CAISAGPTGTGELFF.

This chain joins TRBV6-5 and TRBJ2-2; 7 bases match TRBD2. V dropped 2 bases and J dropped 3; count of bases not matched to a gene: 0. This CDR3 spans 14 amino acids. The germline V gene encodes CDR1 MNHEY and CDR2 SVGAGI. For the CDR3, the DNA is TGTGCCAGCAGTTACGCGGGGGACACCGGGGAGCTGTTTTTT. Amino acids: CASSYAGDTGELFF.

The chain recombines TRBV27 with TRBJ2-2, with D possibly being TRBD2 (7 bases). V dropped 2 bases and J dropped 5 bases, with 15 bases sitting between them. The CDR3 has 16 amino acids. Germline CDR1 reads MNHEY; CDR2 reads SMNVEV (reference sequence). The DNA of the CDR3 is TGTGCCAGCAGTTTACTGGGGGGGGGCCGTACCGGGGAGCTGTTTTTT. It codes for CASSLLGGGRTGELFF.

This chain links TRBV28 with TRBJ2-5; tentative D call: TRBD1 (5 bases). Germline lookup yields CDR1 MDHEN and CDR2 SYDVKM. The CDR3 consists of 16 residues. Trimming took 6 bases from V and 5 from J, leaving 22 bases between them. DNA for the CDR3: TGTGCCAGCAGCCGCCTTTACATGGGGCGTCGGGAGACCCAGTACTTC. Translating gives CASSRLYMGRRETQYF. Together with reference TRBV28 and TRBJ2-5, the CDR3 gives the full variable domain: DVKVTQSSRYLVKRTGEKVFLECVQDMDHENMFWYRQDPGLGLRLIYFSYDVKMKEKGDIPEGYSVSREKKERFSLILESASTNQTSMYLCASSRLYMGRRETQYFGPGTRLLVL.

The V call is TRBV27, the J call TRBJ2-3; D is uncertain. With 3 bases removed from V and 6 bases from J, the gap between germline ends came to 7 bases. CDR1 and CDR2 from the germline V gene are MNHEY and SMNVEV (reference sequence). The CDR3 consists of 12 residues. The CDR3 DNA reads as TGTGCCAGCAGTTTCACAGCGGATACGCAGTATTTT. Protein: CASSFTADTQYF.

The V and J genes are TRBV11-1 and TRBJ2-1; 8 bases fit TRBD2. CDR1 SGHAT and CDR2 FQDESV come from the germline V gene (reference sequence). V lost 2 bases to trimming and J lost 7 bases; unmatched junction nucleotides: 10. CDR3 length equals 16 residues. CDR3 protein: CASSLSDSGRVNEQFF. Written as DNA, the CDR3 is TGTGCCAGCAGCTTATCTGACAGCGGGAGAGTGAATGAGCAGTTCTTC.

The chain has TRBV13 and TRBJ2-5; 11 nucleotides match TRBD2. The DNA end lines up better with TRBJ2-7; the J call may be wrong. This CDR3 has 15 amino acids. Germline loops: CDR1 PRHDT, CDR2 FYEKMQ (reference sequence). This chain's CDR3 is CASSSGTSGIYEQYF. CDR3 bases: TGTGCCAGCAGTTCCGGGACTAGCGGAATCTACGAGCAGTACTTC.

The chain combines TRBV2 with TRBJ1-1; 8 nucleotides align to TRBD1. The CDR3 length is 13 residues. CDR1 and CDR2 from the germline V gene are SNHLY and FYNNEI. The trim removed 7 bases at V and 4 bases at J, leaving 5 bases unmatched. CDR3 residues: CASKDRVATEAFF. CDR3 in DNA: TGTGCCAGCAAGGACAGGGTGGCCACTGAAGCTTTCTTT.

This clone occurred once. This chain connects TRBV7-9 to TRBJ2-5; 8 bases are a match to TRBD2. Germline V gene sequence: CDR1 SEHNR, CDR2 FQNEAQ (reference sequence). V dropped 3 bases and J dropped 5; count of bases not matched to a gene: 11. The CDR3 contains 16 residues. CDR3 in DNA: TGTGCCAGCAGCTTGGCACGGGAGGGTTGGAGGGAGACCCAGTACTTC. Encoded protein: CASSLAREGWRETQYF. The whole variable domain, remainder taken from reference TRBV7-9 and TRBJ2-5, is DTGVSQNPRHKITKRGQNVTFRCDPISEHNRLYWYRQTLGQGPEFLTYFQNEAQLEKSRLLSDRFSAERPKGSFSTLEIQRTEQGDSAMYLCASSLAREGWRETQYFGPGTRLLVL.

V is TRBV19 and J is TRBJ1-5; no reliable D call. The CDR3 extends over 16 amino acids. Germline CDR1 and CDR2: LNHDA and SQIVND (reference sequence). Between the trimmed V and J ends, which lost 0 bases and 0 bases, there was a span of 9 bases. As DNA, the CDR3 is TGTGCCAGTAGTATAGATATACCATATAGCAATCAGCCCCAGCATTTT. The encoded protein is CASSIDIPYSNQPQHF. The complete variable domain, with remaining parts taken from reference TRBV19 and TRBJ1-5, reads DGGITQSPKYLFRKEGQNVTLSCEQNLNHDAMYWYRQDPGQGLRLIYYSQIVNDFQKGDIAEGYSVSREKKESFPLTVTSAQKNPTAFYLCASSIDIPYSNQPQHFGDGTRLSIL.

This rearrangement joins TRBV4-1 to TRBJ1-5; 9 bases are shared with TRBD1. Germline-derived CDR1 and CDR2 are MGHRA and YSYEKL. V trimming: 0 bases; J trimming: 7 bases; junction bases outside the gene matches: 7. The CDR3 sequence is 16 residues long. This chain's CDR3 is CASSQEGTGSEQPQHF. The CDR3, as DNA: TGCGCCAGCAGCCAAGAGGGGACAGGGTCTGAACAGCCCCAGCATTTT.

The chain employs TRBV11-2 and TRBJ2-2, with D unclear. Germline-derived CDR1 and CDR2 are SGHAT and FQNNGV. The CDR3 has 15 residues. Trimming removed 2 bases at V and 4 bases at J, with 11 bases between. CDR3 nucleotides: TGTGCCAGCAGCTTAACTTATAGTAGCACCGGGGAGCTGTTTTTT. As protein: CASSLTYSSTGELFF.